The 18 T cell receptor beta chains listed next were all sequenced from one sample in a study of blood T cell repertoires in COVID-19. Profiled with immunoSEQ multiplex PCR; TCRdb holds only in-frame clones, not every one. The data hold roughly 220,000 clones, with roughly 88% observed a single time. The material sequenced was PBMCs or T cells enriched from blood (not recorded which). Every receptor here comes from a woman in her thirties or forties with acute COVID-19.

V gene TRBV6-5 combines with J gene TRBJ2-5; TRBD2 matches 7 bases. V dropped 4 bases and J dropped 4; count of bases not matched to a gene: 6. CDR1 and CDR2 from the germline V gene are MNHEY and SVGAGI. The CDR3 covers 14 residues. The CDR3 protein is CASSWQLAGETQYF. CDR3 nucleotide sequence: TGTGCCAGCAGTTGGCAATTAGCGGGAGAGACCCAGTACTTC.

The V gene is TRBV2, the J gene TRBJ2-1; TRBD1 matches at 8 bases. CDR3 size: 15 residues. J was trimmed by 7 bases and V by 6 bases; bases with no gene match: 11. Per germline, CDR1 SNHLY and CDR2 FYNNEI. The CDR3 sequence is CASRTGTGDLNEQFF. For the CDR3, the DNA is TGTGCCAGCAGGACCGGGACAGGAGATCTGAATGAGCAGTTCTTC. The whole variable domain, remainder taken from reference TRBV2 and TRBJ2-1, is EPEVTQTPSHQVTQMGQEVILRCVPISNHLYFYWYRQILGQKVEFLVSFYNNEISEKSEIFDDQFSVERPDGSNFTLKIRSTKLEDSAMYFCASRTGTGDLNEQFFGPGTRLTVL.

The chain links TRBV19 to TRBJ2-3, with a weak D call TRBD1 (7 bases). V shed 6 bases and J shed 2 bases, with 15 bases lying between them. Germline V gene sequence: CDR1 LNHDA, CDR2 SQIVND (reference sequence). The CDR3 runs 15 residues. The DNA for the CDR3 is TGTGCCAGTAGGCCCAGGGGGGCCCTCACAGATACGCAGTATTTT. It yields the protein CASRPRGALTDTQYF.

The rearrangement uses TRBV24-1 and TRBJ2-3; D may be TRBD2 (5 bases). Trimming took off 1 base at V and 0 bases at J, with 16 bases between the two ends. This CDR3 is built from 18 residues. In germline, CDR1 is KGHDR, CDR2 SFDVKD. The CDR3 DNA reads as TGTGCCACCAGTGATTTAAAACGGCGGGTCAGTAGCACAGATACGCAGTATTTT. It is translated as CATSDLKRRVSSTDTQYF.

This clone has just one count. The chain couples TRBV3-1 (or the pseudogene TRBV3-2) to TRBJ1-1; D is undetermined. V shed 4 bases and J shed 4 bases, with 19 bases lying between them. This CDR3 is built from 16 residues. Germline values: CDR1 LGHDT, CDR2 YNNKEL (reference sequence). The CDR3 reads CASSPSPAPRGTEAFF. CDR3 DNA sequence: TGTGCCAGCAGCCCCTCCCCGGCTCCTCGAGGCACTGAAGCTTTCTTT.

This clone was picked up many times. The chain joins TRBV27 to TRBJ1-5, with D hard to call. The germline gives CDR1 MNHEY, CDR2 SMNVEV (reference sequence). V was cut by 8 bases and J by 0 bases, with 26 bases left in between. The CDR3 loop spans 19 amino acids. The CDR3 here is CASSPREDPTIDSNQPQHF. For the CDR3, the DNA is TGTGCCAGCTCCCCAAGGGAGGACCCAACCATCGATAGCAATCAGCCCCAGCATTTT.

The chain combines TRBV5-4 with TRBJ2-1, with 14 positions matching TRBD2. V dropped 4 bases and J dropped 0; count of bases not matched to a gene: 6. This CDR3 is 18 amino acids long. CDR1 is SGHNT, CDR2 YYREEE, per germline (reference sequence). Here the CDR3 reads CASSRTSGGRSSYNEQFF. CDR3 nucleotide sequence: TGTGCCAGCAGCCGGACTAGCGGGGGGAGGAGCTCCTACAATGAGCAGTTCTTC. The whole variable domain, remainder taken from reference TRBV5-4 and TRBJ2-1, is ETGVTQSPTHLIKTRGQQVTLRCSSQSGHNTVSWYQQALGQGPQFIFQYYREEENGRGNFPPRFSGLQFPNYSSELNVNALELDDSALYLCASSRTSGGRSSYNEQFFGPGTRLTVL.

The gene calls are TRBV10-3 and TRBJ1-1, with TRBD1 as a possible D gene (6 bases). The length of the CDR3 is 16 residues. The germline V gene encodes CDR1 ENHRY and CDR2 SYGVKD. The V and J ends lost 8 bases and 1 base respectively, with 20 bases between them. For the CDR3, the DNA is TGTGCCATCTCCGGTGGGGGGGGCAAGAGGAACACTGAAGCTTTCTTT. It codes for CAISGGGGKRNTEAFF.

V gene TRBV3-1 (or the pseudogene TRBV3-2) combines with J gene TRBJ1-2; D is unresolved. V shed 8 bases and J shed 2 bases, with 21 bases lying between them. The CDR3 covers 16 residues. The germline gives CDR1 LGHDT, CDR2 YNNKEL (reference sequence). CDR3 in amino acids: CASRFSVAAGNYGYTF. As DNA, the CDR3 is TGTGCCAGCCGATTCTCCGTTGCGGCGGGAAACTATGGCTACACCTTC.

The rearrangement joins TRBV19 to TRBJ2-5; D not resolved. Trimming cost V 5 bases and J 5 bases, with 15 bases left between them. The CDR3 is 14 amino acids. Germline V gene sequence: CDR1 LNHDA, CDR2 SQIVND (reference sequence). The CDR3 DNA sequence: TGTGCCAGTAGTGTCTCCTCGAGCGTGGAGACCCAGTACTTC. Translation: CASSVSSSVETQYF.

This rearrangement joins TRBV2 to TRBJ1-1; the match to TRBD1 covers 10 bases. V was pared by 6 bases and J by 4 bases, with 8 bases of the junction left unmatched. The CDR3 length is 15 residues. CDR1 and CDR2 from the germline V gene are SNHLY and FYNNEI. DNA of the CDR3: TGTGCCAGCAGGGATCGACAGGGGGCAATCACTGAAGCTTTCTTT. Protein sequence: CASRDRQGAITEAFF. Together with reference TRBV2 and TRBJ1-1, the CDR3 gives the full variable domain: EPEVTQTPSHQVTQMGQEVILRCVPISNHLYFYWYRQILGQKVEFLVSFYNNEISEKSEIFDDQFSVERPDGSNFTLKIRSTKLEDSAMYFCASRDRQGAITEAFFGQGTRLTVV.

In DNA form, the CDR3 reads TGTGCCTGGAGCCCCGGGGACAGTTTGAAACTGTTTTTT. This sequence encodes CAWSPGDSLKLFF. The rearrangement joins TRBV30 to TRBJ1-4; 7 nucleotides agree with TRBD1. The CDR3 totals 13 residues. The V gene end was trimmed by 3 bases and the J gene end by 11 bases; junction bases not matched to a gene: 9. CDR1 and CDR2 from the germline V gene are GTSNPN and SVGIG (reference sequence).

V gene TRBV2 combines with J gene TRBJ1-5; possibly TRBD1 for D (5 bases). Germline CDR1 reads SNHLY; CDR2 reads FYNNEI. The CDR3 extends over 15 amino acids. Trimming left V 7 bases short and J 5 bases short, with 18 bases between. In DNA form, the CDR3 reads TGTGCCAGCATTTCATTATCCAGGGCCCATCAGCCCCAGCATTTT. Protein: CASISLSRAHQPQHF.

The chain carries TRBV30 and TRBJ1-2; a possible D gene is TRBD1 (6 bases). The CDR3 covers 14 residues. CDR1 and CDR2 (germline): GTSNPN, SVGIG (reference sequence). V lost 0 bases and J lost 5, with 13 bases in between. The CDR3 DNA reads as TGTGCCTGGAGTGTAAACAGGGTTGCTTATGGCTACACCTTC. Its protein is CAWSVNRVAYGYTF.

The V gene is TRBV4-3, the J gene TRBJ2-1, with a weak D call TRBD1 (5 bases). This CDR3 is built from 12 residues. The germline V gene has CDR1 LGHNA and CDR2 YSLEER. Trimming pared 4 bases from V and 10 bases from J, leaving 11 bases between. The CDR3 loop reads CASSPRVGEQFF. The CDR3 DNA reads TGCGCCAGCAGCCCCAGGGTAGGCGAGCAGTTCTTC.

The J gene is TRBJ1-1, the V gene TRBV2; D is ambiguous. Germline CDR1 and CDR2: SNHLY and FYNNEI. The CDR3 totals 14 residues. V lost 2 bases and J lost 7, with 14 bases in between. CDR3 protein: CASSELVTSDEAFF. Written as DNA, the CDR3 is TGTGCCAGCAGTGAACTGGTGACAAGTGATGAAGCTTTCTTT.

The rearrangement links TRBV7-2 to TRBJ1-3; D not resolved. Trimming removed 6 bases from V and 0 bases from J, with 9 bases in between. Per the germline V gene, CDR1 is SGHTA and CDR2 is FQGNSA. The CDR3 spans 14 residues. The CDR3 sequence is CASRRGNSGNTIYF. The CDR3 DNA follows: TGTGCCAGCAGGCGGGGAAACTCTGGAAACACCATATATTTT. The full variable domain, with the rest looked up from reference TRBV7-2 and TRBJ1-3, is GAGVSQSPSNKVTEKGKDVELRCDPISGHTALYWYRQSLGQGLEFLIYFQGNSAPDKSGLPSDRFSAERTGGSVSTLTIQRTQQEDSAVYLCASRRGNSGNTIYFGEGSWLTVV.

The gene calls are TRBV5-1 and TRBJ1-6; 7 bases match TRBD1. CDR1 is SGHRS and CDR2 is YFSETQ in the germline V gene. Trimming removed 4 bases from V and 7 bases from J; junction bases left unmatched: 5. CDR3 length equals 14 residues. The CDR3, as DNA: TGCGCCAGCAGCGGTGGGACAGAAAATTCACCCCTCCACTTT. It encodes CASSGGTENSPLHF.